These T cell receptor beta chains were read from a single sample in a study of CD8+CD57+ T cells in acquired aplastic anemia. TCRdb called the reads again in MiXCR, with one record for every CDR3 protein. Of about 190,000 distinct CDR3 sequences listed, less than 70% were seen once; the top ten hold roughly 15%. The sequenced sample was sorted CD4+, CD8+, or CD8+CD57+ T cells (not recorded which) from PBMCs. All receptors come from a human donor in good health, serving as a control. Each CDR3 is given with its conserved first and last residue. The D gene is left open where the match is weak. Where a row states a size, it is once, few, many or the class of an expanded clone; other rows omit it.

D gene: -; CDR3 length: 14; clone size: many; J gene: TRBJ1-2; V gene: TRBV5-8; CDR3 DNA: TGTGCCAGCAGACCACCGGACAGCCTCTATGGCTACACCTTC; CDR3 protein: CASRPPDSLYGYTF
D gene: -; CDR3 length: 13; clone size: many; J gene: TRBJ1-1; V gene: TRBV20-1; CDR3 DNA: TGCAGTGCTAGTCGCGGGGCTGACGCTGAAGCTTTCTTT; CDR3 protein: CSASRGADAEAFF
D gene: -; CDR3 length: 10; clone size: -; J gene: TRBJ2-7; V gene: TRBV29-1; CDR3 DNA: TGCAGCGCCGGTAACTACGAGCAGTACTTC; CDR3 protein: CSAGNYEQYF
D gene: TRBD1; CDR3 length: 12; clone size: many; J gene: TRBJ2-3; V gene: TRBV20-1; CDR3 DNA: TGCAGTGCCAGGGGGTTCACAGATACGCAGTATTTT; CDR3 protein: CSARGFTDTQYF
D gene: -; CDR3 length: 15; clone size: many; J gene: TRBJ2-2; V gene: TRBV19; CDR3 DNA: TGTGCCAGTAGCTCCTCCGGGGCGAACACCGGGGAGCTGTTTTTT; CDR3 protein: CASSSSGANTGELFF
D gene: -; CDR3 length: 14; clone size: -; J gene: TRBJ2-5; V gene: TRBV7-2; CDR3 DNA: TGTGCCAGCAGCCCGGGACTGTTTTCCGAGACCCAGTACTTC; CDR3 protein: CASSPGLFSETQYF
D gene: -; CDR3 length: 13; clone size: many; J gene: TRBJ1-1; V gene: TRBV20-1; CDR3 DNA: TGCAGTGCGACGGGAGGGGTGAACACTGAAGCTTTCTTT; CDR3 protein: CSATGGVNTEAFF
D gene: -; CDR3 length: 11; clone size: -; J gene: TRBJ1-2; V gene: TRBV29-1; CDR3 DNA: TGCAGCGTTGAGGGTCCCTATGGCTACACCTTC; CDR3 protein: CSVEGPYGYTF
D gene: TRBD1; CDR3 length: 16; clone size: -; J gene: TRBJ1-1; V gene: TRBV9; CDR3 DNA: TGTGCCAGCAGCACCAGACCACAGGGGGCGAACACTGAAGCTTTCTTT; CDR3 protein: CASSTRPQGANTEAFF
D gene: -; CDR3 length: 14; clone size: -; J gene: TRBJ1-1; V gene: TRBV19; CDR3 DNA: TGTGCCAGTAGTCAGGGACCTACGAACACTGAAGCTTTCTTT; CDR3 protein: CASSQGPTNTEAFF
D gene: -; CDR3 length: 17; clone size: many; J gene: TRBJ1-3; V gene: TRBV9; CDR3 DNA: TGTGCCAGCAGCGTAGTCGGGGGGGGCCGGCCTGGAAACACCATATATTTT; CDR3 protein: CASSVVGGGRPGNTIYF
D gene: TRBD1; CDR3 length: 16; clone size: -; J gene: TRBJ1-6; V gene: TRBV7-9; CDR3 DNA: TGTGCCAGCAGACCGGGACAGGGAAGATCCAATTCACCCCTCCACTTT; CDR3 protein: CASRPGQGRSNSPLHF
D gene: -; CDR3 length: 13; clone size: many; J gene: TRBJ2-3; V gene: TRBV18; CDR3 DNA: TGTGCCAGCTCACCACTGACAGCGGATACGCAGTATTTT; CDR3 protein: CASSPLTADTQYF
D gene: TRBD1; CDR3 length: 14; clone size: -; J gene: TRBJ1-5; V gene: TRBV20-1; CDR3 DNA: TGCAGTGCAATCGGGACAGCGGAGAATCAGCCCCAGCACTTT; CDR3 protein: CSAIGTAENQPQHF
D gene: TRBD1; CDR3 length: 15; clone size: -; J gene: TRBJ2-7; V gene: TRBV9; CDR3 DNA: TGTGCCAGCTCACCCGGGACAGGGGGGACCTACGAGCGGTACTTC; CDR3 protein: CASSPGTGGTYERYF
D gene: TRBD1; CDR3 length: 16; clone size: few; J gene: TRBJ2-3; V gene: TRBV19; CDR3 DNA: TGTGCCAGTAGAGGACAGGGGAGCGTTGGCACAGATACGCAGTATTTT; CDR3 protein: CASRGQGSVGTDTQYF
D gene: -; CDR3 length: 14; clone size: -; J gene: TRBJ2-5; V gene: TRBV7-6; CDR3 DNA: TGTGCCAGCAGCTTAGCGCAGGGAGTGGAGACCCAGTACTTC; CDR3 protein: CASSLAQGVETQYF
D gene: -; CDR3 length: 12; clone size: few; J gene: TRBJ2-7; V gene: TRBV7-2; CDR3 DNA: TGTGCCAGCAGCCCCAACCGTTACGAGCAGTACTTC; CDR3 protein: CASSPNRYEQYF
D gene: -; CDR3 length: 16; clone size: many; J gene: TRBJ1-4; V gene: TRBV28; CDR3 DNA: TGTGCCAGCAGTCCTGAGTACAGGACAACTAATGAAAAACTGTTTTTT; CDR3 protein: CASSPEYRTTNEKLFF
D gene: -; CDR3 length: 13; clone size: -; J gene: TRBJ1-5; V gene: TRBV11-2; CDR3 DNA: TGTGCCAGCAGTTACTCGATACAGGGCGGGTTAGCATTT; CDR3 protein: CASSYSIQGGLAF
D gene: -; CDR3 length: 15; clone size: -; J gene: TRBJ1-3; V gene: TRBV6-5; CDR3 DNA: TGTGCCAGCAGACGACAGGTTCTCTCTGGAAACGCCATGTATTTT; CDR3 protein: CASRRQVLSGNAMYF
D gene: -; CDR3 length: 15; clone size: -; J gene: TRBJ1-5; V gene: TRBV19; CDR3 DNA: TGTGCCAGTAGTAGGGCAGACTTGGGTAATCAGCCCCAGCATTTT; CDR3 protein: CASSRADLGNQPQHF
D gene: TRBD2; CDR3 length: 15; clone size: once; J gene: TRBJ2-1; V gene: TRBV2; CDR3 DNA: TGTGCCTGCAGTCAAGGCGGGGGCTCCTACAATGAGCAGTTCTTC; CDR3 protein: CACSQGGGSYNEQFF
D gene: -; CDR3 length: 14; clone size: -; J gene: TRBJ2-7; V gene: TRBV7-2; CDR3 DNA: TGTGCCAGCAGCTTAAGACAGAGCTCCTATGAGCAGTACTTC; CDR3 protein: CASSLRQSSYEQYF
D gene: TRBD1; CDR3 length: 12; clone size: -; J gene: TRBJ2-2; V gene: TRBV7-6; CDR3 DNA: TGTGCCAGCAGCGCAGGGGGCGAGAAGCTGTTTTTT; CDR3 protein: CASSAGGEKLFF
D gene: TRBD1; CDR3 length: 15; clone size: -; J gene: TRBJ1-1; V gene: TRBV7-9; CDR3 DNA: TGTGCCAGCACCCGAGCAGGGGGACCGAACACTGAAGCTTTCTTT; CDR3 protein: CASTRAGGPNTEAFF
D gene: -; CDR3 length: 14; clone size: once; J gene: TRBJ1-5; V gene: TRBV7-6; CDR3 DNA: TGTGCCAGCAGCCAAAAGAATAGCAATCAGCCCCAGCATTTT; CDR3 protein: CASSQKNSNQPQHF
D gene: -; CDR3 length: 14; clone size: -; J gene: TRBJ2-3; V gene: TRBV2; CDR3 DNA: TGTGCCAGCCGGTCGACCCGCCGAACAGATGCGCAGTATTTT; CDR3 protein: CASRSTRRTDAQYF
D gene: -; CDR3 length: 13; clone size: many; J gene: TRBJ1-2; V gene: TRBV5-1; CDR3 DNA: TGCGCCAGCAGCTTGCAAGGGTCCTATGGCTACACCTTC; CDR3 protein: CASSLQGSYGYTF
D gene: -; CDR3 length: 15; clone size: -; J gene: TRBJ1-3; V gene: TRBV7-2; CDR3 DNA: TGTGCCAGCAGCTTCGAGGCAGGGTCCGGAAACACCATATATTTT; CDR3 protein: CASSFEAGSGNTIYF
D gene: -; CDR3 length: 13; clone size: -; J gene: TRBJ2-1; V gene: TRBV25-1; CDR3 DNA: TGTGCCAGCTCACCTTCCTCTGGGGGTGAGCAGTTCTTC; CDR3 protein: CASSPSSGGEQFF
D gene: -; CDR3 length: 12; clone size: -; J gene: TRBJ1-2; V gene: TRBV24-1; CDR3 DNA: TGTGCCACAACAGACATCGGGGGAGGCTACACCTTC; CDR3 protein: CATTDIGGGYTF
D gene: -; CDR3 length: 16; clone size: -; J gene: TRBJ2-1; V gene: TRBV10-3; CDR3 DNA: TGTGCCATCAGTGAGTCTAACAGGAAAGGCTCCCATGAGCAGTTCTTC; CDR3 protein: CAISESNRKGSHEQFF
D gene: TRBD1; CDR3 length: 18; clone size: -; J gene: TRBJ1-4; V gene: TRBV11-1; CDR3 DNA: TGTGCCAGCAGCCAGGATCTTAAACAGGGGCGGCATTATGAAAAACTGTTTTTT; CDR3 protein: CASSQDLKQGRHYEKLFF
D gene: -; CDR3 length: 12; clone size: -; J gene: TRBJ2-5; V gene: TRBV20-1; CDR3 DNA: TGCAGTGCTAGTGACCTACAAGAGACCCAGTACTTC; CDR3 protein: CSASDLQETQYF
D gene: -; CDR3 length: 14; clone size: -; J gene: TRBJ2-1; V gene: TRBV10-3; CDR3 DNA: TGTGCCATCAGGGGGGTAGCGGCCGACAATGAGCAGTTCTTC; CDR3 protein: CAIRGVAADNEQFF
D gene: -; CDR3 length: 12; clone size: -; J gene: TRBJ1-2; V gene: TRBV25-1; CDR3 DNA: TGTGCCAGCAGTCAAGGTATTAGGAGCTACACCTTC; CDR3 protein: CASSQGIRSYTF
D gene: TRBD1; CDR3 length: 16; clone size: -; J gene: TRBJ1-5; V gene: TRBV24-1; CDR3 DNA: TGTGCCACCAGTCGAGGACAGGGGGTGGCCAATCAGCCCCAGCATTTT; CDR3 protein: CATSRGQGVANQPQHF
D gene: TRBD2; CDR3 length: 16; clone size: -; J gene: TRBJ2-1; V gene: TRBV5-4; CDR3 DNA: TGTGCCAGCAGACGAACTAGCGGGGGGCCCGACAATGAGCAGTTCTTC; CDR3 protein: CASRRTSGGPDNEQFF
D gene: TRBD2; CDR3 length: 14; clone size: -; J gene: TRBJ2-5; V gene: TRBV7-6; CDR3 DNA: TGTGCCAGCAGCCCGGGGGGGAGGGTGGAGACCCAGTACTTC; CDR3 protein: CASSPGGRVETQYF
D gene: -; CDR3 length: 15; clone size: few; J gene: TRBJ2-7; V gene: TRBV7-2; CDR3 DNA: TGTGCCAGCAGCCCAACTTATCAGCTCACCTACGAGCAGTACTTC; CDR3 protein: CASSPTYQLTYEQYF
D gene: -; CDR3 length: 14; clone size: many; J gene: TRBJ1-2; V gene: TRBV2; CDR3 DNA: TGTGCCAGCAGTGACAAGGGGGATGACTATGGCTACACCTTC; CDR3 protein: CASSDKGDDYGYTF
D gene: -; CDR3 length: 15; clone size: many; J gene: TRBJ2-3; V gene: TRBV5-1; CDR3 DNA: TGCGCCAGCAGCTTGGTCCAGGGGCTCTCAGATACGCAGTATTTT; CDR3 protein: CASSLVQGLSDTQYF
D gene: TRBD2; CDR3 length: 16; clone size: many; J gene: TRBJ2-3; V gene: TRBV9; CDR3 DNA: TGTGCCAGCACCCTCGGCCTAGCGGGGGTGACAGATACGCAGTATTTT; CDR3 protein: CASTLGLAGVTDTQYF
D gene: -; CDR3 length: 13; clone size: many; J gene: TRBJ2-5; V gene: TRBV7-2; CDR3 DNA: TGTGCCAGCAGCTCGGACGTCCAAGAGACCCAGTACTTC; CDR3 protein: CASSSDVQETQYF
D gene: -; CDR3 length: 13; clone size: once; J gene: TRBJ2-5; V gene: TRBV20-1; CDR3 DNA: TGCAGTGCTTTTCACAGGGTAAAAGAGACCCAGTACTTC; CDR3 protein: CSAFHRVKETQYF
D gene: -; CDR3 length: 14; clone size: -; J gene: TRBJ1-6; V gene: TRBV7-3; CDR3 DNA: TGTGCCAGCAGCCCATGGAGAAAGGGGTCACCCCTCCACTTT; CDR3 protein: CASSPWRKGSPLHF
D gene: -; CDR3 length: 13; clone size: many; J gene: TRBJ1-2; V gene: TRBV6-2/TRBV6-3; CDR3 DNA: TGTGCCAGCCACACGGCGGTCTATGGAGGCTACACCTTC; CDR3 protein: CASHTAVYGGYTF
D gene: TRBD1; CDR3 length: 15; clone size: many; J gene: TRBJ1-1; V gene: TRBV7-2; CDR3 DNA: TGTGCCAGCAGCTCGGGACAGGGGAGGATTGCTGAAGCTTTCTTT; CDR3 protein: CASSSGQGRIAEAFF
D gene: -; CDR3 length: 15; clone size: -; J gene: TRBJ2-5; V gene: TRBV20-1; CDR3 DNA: TGCAGTGCTAGAATCGGGGGGCCTAAGGAAGAGACCCAGTACTTC; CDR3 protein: CSARIGGPKEETQYF
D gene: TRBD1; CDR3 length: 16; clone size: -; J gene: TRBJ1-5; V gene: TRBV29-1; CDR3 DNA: TGCAGCGTTGAAACAGGGGTGGATGGCACTAATCAGCCCCAGCATTTT; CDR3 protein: CSVETGVDGTNQPQHF
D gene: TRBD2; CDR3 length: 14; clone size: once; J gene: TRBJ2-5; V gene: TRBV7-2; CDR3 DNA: TGTGCCAGCAGCTTTGGACTAGTCCTGGAGACCCAGTACTTC; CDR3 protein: CASSFGLVLETQYF
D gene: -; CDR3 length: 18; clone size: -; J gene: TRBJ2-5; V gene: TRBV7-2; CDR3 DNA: TGTGCCAGCAGCTTCCCGGCTGGCGGGGGCGTCCTCCAGGAGACCCAGTACTTC; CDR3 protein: CASSFPAGGGVLQETQYF